A single sample is the source of the 5 T cell receptor beta chains below, sequenced in a study of control samples from healthy donors and cancer patients. Some clones are missing from TCRdb's copy, which holds only in-frame ones; the method was immunoSEQ multiplex PCR. The table has about 230,000 clones, almost 85% seen once; the top ten hold roughly 14%. Sample: PBMCs. The receptor set was obtained from a woman aged 60-75 years with lung cancer.

This chain joins TRBV5-6 and TRBJ2-7; the match to TRBD1 covers 8 bases. This CDR3 is 14 amino acids long. Trimming took 5 bases from V and 2 from J; bases not matched to a gene: 6. The germline V gene has CDR1 SGHDT and CDR2 YYEEEE. The CDR3 coding sequence is TGTGCCAGCAGAAGGACAGGGCAAGCCTACGAGCAGTACTTC. Its protein is CASRRTGQAYEQYF.

The chain combines TRBV10-3 with TRBJ2-2, with D possibly called TRBD1 or TRBD2 (6 bases each). Germline CDR1 reads ENHRY; CDR2 reads SYGVKD. V dropped 10 bases and J dropped 0 bases, with 21 bases sitting between them. The CDR3 contains 17 residues. CDR3 amino acids: CATALHAGQSNTGELFF. CDR3 nucleotide sequence: TGTGCCACCGCGCTACACGCGGGACAATCGAACACCGGGGAGCTGTTTTTT.

CDR3 bases: TGTGCCAGCAGCCCGGGAGGGGGTGGGGTTTATGGCTACACCTTC. Its translation is CASSPGGGGVYGYTF. This rearrangement joins TRBV5-4 to TRBJ1-2; perhaps TRBD1 as D (6 bases). The CDR3 contains 15 residues. CDR1 and CDR2 (germline): SGHNT, YYREEE (reference sequence). V shed 4 bases and J shed 5 bases, with 18 bases lying between them.

The chain joins TRBV19 to TRBJ1-1; D is unresolved. The ends were cut back, 5 bases at V and 3 bases at J, with 10 bases in the middle. CDR3 length equals 13 residues. Germline CDR1 LNHDA, CDR2 SQIVND (reference sequence). CDR3 sequence (DNA): TGTGCCAGTAGTCCGTACCTCTACACTGAAGCTTTCTTT. Its protein is CASSPYLYTEAFF.

The CDR3 protein is CASSLSPGTGTEAFF. The CDR3 DNA is TGTGCCAGCAGTTTATCTCCGGGGACAGGCACTGAAGCTTTCTTT. This chain connects TRBV27 to TRBJ1-1, with 8 bases lining up with TRBD1. Germline lookup yields CDR1 MNHEY and CDR2 SMNVEV (reference sequence). The CDR3 totals 15 residues. The trim removed 0 bases at V and 4 bases at J, leaving 4 bases unmatched.